These 14 T cell receptor beta chains originate from one sample sequenced in a study of blood T cell repertoires in COVID-19. Assay: immunoSEQ multiplex PCR; the TCRdb copy retains only in-frame clones and omits some. Among 100,000 to 130,000 clones, more than 80% were seen once, and the ten largest hold more than 4.5%. Material: peripheral blood. The receptors stem from a man aged 35 to 55 with active or convalescent COVID-19.

The chain uses TRBV7-9 and TRBJ2-2, with TRBD2 matching over 8 bases. The CDR3 runs 16 residues. The germline V gene has CDR1 SEHNR and CDR2 FQNEAQ (reference sequence). V dropped 4 bases and J dropped 6; count of bases not matched to a gene: 10. This CDR3 reads CASSSAEREFAGELFF. In DNA form, the CDR3 reads TGTGCCAGCAGCTCCGCTGAGCGGGAGTTCGCCGGGGAGCTGTTTTTT.

This clone was observed a few times. The chain couples TRBV23-1 to TRBJ1-5, with 8 positions matching TRBD1. TRBV23-1 is an ORF for which the function is uncertain. The V gene end was trimmed by 0 bases and the J gene end by 2 bases; junction bases not matched to a gene: 21. The CDR3 has 22 residues. In DNA form, the CDR3 reads TGCGCCAGCAGTCAATCCGATCGGGGCGGACAGGGAGGCTACTTGGGCAATCAGCCCCAGCATTTT. It specifies CASSQSDRGGQGGYLGNQPQHF.

The V call is TRBV3-1 (or the pseudogene TRBV3-2), the J call TRBJ2-5, with 8 positions matching TRBD2. The CDR3 has 16 residues. V shed 1 base, J shed 5 bases, and the junction held 9 bases outside the gene matches. Germline V gives CDR1 LGHDT, CDR2 YNNKEL (reference sequence). The CDR3 sequence is CASSQGAGGVLETQYF. DNA for the CDR3: TGTGCCAGCAGCCAAGGGGCGGGAGGAGTTCTCGAGACCCAGTACTTC.

This chain links TRBV30 with TRBJ1-4; D unclear. With 2 bases removed from V and 8 bases from J, the gap between germline ends came to 15 bases. The V gene's germline CDR1 is GTSNPN and CDR2 SVGIG (reference sequence). The CDR3 has 14 residues. The CDR3 nucleotides are TGTGCCTGGAGTTACGAAGTCCGGGAAGAAAAACTGTTTTTT. Amino acids: CAWSYEVREEKLFF.

The chain uses TRBV6-5 and TRBJ1-2; 9 nucleotides agree with TRBD1. The CDR3 spans 15 residues. Germline lookup yields CDR1 MNHEY and CDR2 SVGAGI. Trimming cost V 4 bases and J 4 bases; bases outside gene matches: 7. As DNA, the CDR3 is TGTGCCAGCAGTTTACGCCCGGACAGGGGCTATGGCTACACCTTC. Protein sequence: CASSLRPDRGYGYTF.

The chain uses TRBV27 and TRBJ2-7, with D possibly matching TRBD1 (5 bases). V was pared by 2 bases and J by 4 bases, with 6 bases between. CDR1 and CDR2 from the germline V gene are MNHEY and SMNVEV (reference sequence). There are 12 residues in the CDR3. The DNA of the CDR3 is TGTGCCAGCAGTTTAGACAGTTACGAGCAGTACTTC. It codes for CASSLDSYEQYF.

CDR3 coding DNA: TGTGCCTACCTGGGACAGAACTATGGCTACACCTTC. Its protein product is CAYLGQNYGYTF. The chain recombines TRBV30 with TRBJ1-2; 7 bases agree with TRBD1. Trimming took 7 bases from V and 2 from J; bases not matched to a gene: 4. Germline CDR1 GTSNPN, CDR2 SVGIG (reference sequence). The CDR3 is 12 amino acids.

The chain joins TRBV11-2 to TRBJ2-5; TRBD1 matches 7 bases. V shed 5 bases and J 1 base; nucleotides not matched to a gene: 16. Germline CDR1 SGHAT, CDR2 FQNNGV. The CDR3 runs 18 residues. The CDR3 region is CASSRITRTGDGQETQYF. CDR3 coding DNA: TGTGCCAGCAGCCGAATCACCCGAACAGGGGATGGCCAAGAGACCCAGTACTTC. Full variable domain (missing parts from reference TRBV11-2 and TRBJ2-5): EAGVAQSPRYKIIEKRQSVAFWCNPISGHATLYWYQQILGQGPKLLIQFQNNGVVDDSQLPKDRFSAERLKGVDSTLKIQPAKLEDSAVYLCASSRITRTGDGQETQYFGPGTRLLVL.

The chain links TRBV5-1 to TRBJ2-7, with D perhaps TRBD2 (5 bases). This CDR3 has 17 amino acids. Trimming cost V 1 base and J 1 base, with 18 bases left between them. Germline V gene lookup returns CDR1 SGHRS and CDR2 YFSETQ. The CDR3 region has the DNA TGCGCCAGCAGCTTGAGTACTCGAGGTACGGGATCCTACGAGCAGTACTTC. It encodes CASSLSTRGTGSYEQYF.

The chain links TRBV3-1 (or the pseudogene TRBV3-2) to TRBJ1-1; D is undetermined. Trimming pared 6 bases from V and 2 bases from J, leaving 7 bases between. The germline gives CDR1 LGHDT, CDR2 YNNKEL (reference sequence). This CDR3 is 12 amino acids long. The CDR3 region has the DNA TGTGCCAGCAGTCTCGTTAACACTGAAGCTTTCTTT. Translation: CASSLVNTEAFF.

The rearrangement links TRBV12-3 or TRBV12-4 to TRBJ2-7; D possibly corresponds to TRBD2 (5 bases). V was pared by 3 bases and J by 12 bases, with 15 bases between. The CDR3 extends over 12 amino acids. In DNA form, the CDR3 reads TGTGCCAGCAGTTTCAATTTAGGGAGTACGTACTTC. Its translation is CASSFNLGSTYF.

This chain's CDR3 is CASSQSGPGRGAFF. In DNA form, the CDR3 reads TGTGCCAGCAGCCAATCGGGCCCGGGGAGAGGAGCTTTCTTT. The gene calls are TRBV3-1 (or the pseudogene TRBV3-2) and TRBJ1-1; no clear D gene. The length of the CDR3 is 14 residues. Germline V lookup: CDR1 LGHDT, CDR2 YNNKEL (reference sequence). The V end was cut by 2 bases, the J end by 10 bases, with 17 bases between.

This sequence joins TRBV28 and TRBJ1-2, with D maybe TRBD1 (5 bases). The germline V gene has CDR1 MDHEN and CDR2 SYDVKM. The CDR3 sequence is 15 residues long. V lost 2 bases, J lost 4 bases, and 14 bases lay in between. The CDR3 sequence is CASSLRQIPSYGYTF. DNA of the CDR3: TGTGCCAGCAGTTTACGACAGATACCCTCCTATGGCTACACCTTC.

This clone has a single count. This chain links TRBV28 with TRBJ2-3, with TRBD2 matching 9 bases. The germline V gene encodes CDR1 MDHEN and CDR2 SYDVKM. J was trimmed by 8 bases and V by 5 bases; bases with no gene match: 14. This CDR3 contains 16 residues. The CDR3 is CASSPAAGGGIGTQYF. In DNA, the CDR3 is TGTGCCAGCAGTCCTGCCGCGGGAGGGGGAATTGGTACGCAGTATTTT.